This T cell receptor beta chain originates from a study of Graves' ophthalmopathy and Graves' hyperthyroidism. CDR3 regions of TCR beta were amplified from RNA transcripts. The first round was an RT-PCR with HTBI primers, and the second round was a multiplex PCR. TCRdb passed the multiplex PCR reads through MiXCR, listing each CDR3 protein once. The table records some 380,000 distinct CDR3 sequences, 15% of them present only once. This clonotype has ten or more counts. V shed 8 bases and J shed 8 bases, with 15 bases lying between them. The CDR3 is 12 amino acids. Germline V gene data show CDR1 as SNHLY and CDR2 as FYNNEI.

Sample: peripheral blood. The source of this sequence is a woman aged 18-29 years with stable Graves' hyperthyroidism. The genes are TRBV2 and TRBJ1-2; D may be TRBD1 (5 bases). The CDR3 sequence: CASLAGPMGYTF. As DNA, the CDR3 is TGTGCCAGCCTTGCGGGGCCGATGGGCTACACCTTC.